Shown below are 17 T cell receptor beta chains from a single sample sequenced in a study of CD8+CD57+ T cells in acquired aplastic anemia (dated by TCRdb to 2017 to 2018). The instrument was an Illumina HiSeq 2000. TCR beta VDJ combination and CDR3 sequence profiling used genomic DNA as the template. TCRdb reworked the public reads: Q25 trimming with fastp, MiXCR clone assembly, productive beta chains retained. Entries are consolidated by CDR3 protein sequence, retaining the most common genes and DNA. For this sample there are approximately 190,000 distinct CDR3 sequences; just under 50% appear just once. About 9.5% of the sample is taken by the ten largest. Flow cytometry had shown CD8+CD57+ cell expansion in the patients selected for sequencing. Sequenced sample: sorted CD4+, CD8+, or CD8+CD57+ T cells (not recorded which) from PBMCs. The origin of the receptors is a human donor with aplastic anemia.

Worth noting for this clonotype: Mismatch with germline at one junction end may stem from a read error. The rearrangement uses TRBV20-1 and TRBJ2-5; TRBD2 matches at 9 bases. The length of the CDR3 is 14 residues. Germline V gene lookup returns CDR1 DFQATT and CDR2 SNEGSKA (reference sequence). The CDR3 sequence: CGAPSLAGAETQYF. The CDR3 DNA sequence: TGCGGTGCCCCTTCTTTAGCGGGGGCAGAGACCCAGTACTTC.

CDR3 residues: CATRPGTSGAGLFF. Written as DNA, the CDR3 is TGTGCCACCCGCCCCGGGACTAGCGGGGCGGGACTGTTCTTC. J is TRBJ2-1 and V is TRBV15; 13 nucleotides align to TRBD2. CDR3 length: 14 residues. V shed 8 bases, J shed 15 bases, and the junction held 13 bases outside the gene matches. Germline V gene data show CDR1 as LNHNV and CDR2 as YYDKDF (reference sequence). Together with reference TRBV15 and TRBJ2-1, the CDR3 gives the full variable domain: DAMVIQNPRYQVTQFGKPVTLSCSQTLNHNVMYWYQQKSSQAPKLLFHYYDKDFNNEADTPDNFQSRRPNTSFCFLDIRSPGLGDTAMYLCATRPGTSGAGLFFGPGTRLTVL.

This clonotype was recorded many times. V gene TRBV20-1 combines with J gene TRBJ2-3; TRBD1 matches at 7 bases. Germline-derived CDR1 and CDR2 are DFQATT and SNEGSKA (reference sequence). The ends lost 3 bases at V and 2 bases at J; junction bases unmatched: 11. The CDR3 runs 16 residues. CDR3 sequence: CSARVTGVGDTDTQYF. In nucleotides, the CDR3 is TGCAGTGCTAGGGTCACAGGGGTAGGCGACACAGATACGCAGTATTTT.

The rearrangement joins TRBV2 to TRBJ1-2; D is uncertain. V lost 6 bases, J lost 2 bases, and 10 bases lay in between. CDR3 length equals 13 residues. Germline V gene sequence: CDR1 SNHLY, CDR2 FYNNEI. The CDR3 reads CASSTQGNYGYTF. The CDR3 coding sequence is TGTGCCAGCAGCACCCAAGGCAACTATGGCTACACCTTC.

Here the CDR3 reads CASSPTDYSNQPQHF. In DNA form, the CDR3 reads TGTGCCAGTAGTCCGACAGATTATAGCAATCAGCCCCAGCATTTT. The rearrangement links TRBV19 to TRBJ1-5, with D possibly being TRBD1 (5 bases). The CDR3 spans 15 residues. In germline, CDR1 is LNHDA, CDR2 SQIVND (reference sequence). With 5 bases removed from V and 0 bases from J, the gap between germline ends came to 11 bases.

This rearrangement joins TRBV11-3 to TRBJ1-3, with a tentative D call TRBD1 (6 bases). This CDR3 region has 15 residues. V gave up 5 bases and J gave up 9 bases, with 20 bases separating them. Germline V lookup: CDR1 SGHNT, CDR2 YENEEA. The DNA for the CDR3 is TGTGCCAGCAGCCCCACCCTTTCGACAGGCACCACCATATATTTT. Translated: CASSPTLSTGTTIYF.

With respect to this clonotype: Because the CDR3's place on the DNA is in doubt, the DNA is left out and the CDR3 is given as listed by TCRdb. The chain has TRBV15 and TRBJ2-7. The CDR3 numbers 13 amino acids, ends counted. Germline CDR1 reads LNHNV; CDR2 reads YYDKDF (reference sequence). The chain's CDR3 is CTSVPAGSYEQYF.

In this sample, this clonotype turned up many times. This chain links TRBV7-9 with TRBJ2-7; D unresolved. The V gene's germline CDR1 is SEHNR and CDR2 FQNEAQ (reference sequence). The CDR3 is made up of 15 amino acids. V was cut by 3 bases and J by 4 bases, with 16 bases left in between. CDR3 nucleotide sequence: TGTGCCAGCAGCTTGGGCCTTTTAGGGCCTTACGAGCAGTACTTC. It translates to CASSLGLLGPYEQYF.

This chain joins TRBV19 and TRBJ1-1; D gene ambiguous. There are 11 residues in the CDR3. Germline V gives CDR1 LNHDA, CDR2 SQIVND (reference sequence). Trimming took off 9 bases at V and 8 bases at J, with 13 bases between the two ends. This CDR3 reads CASHGMGEAFF. In DNA form, the CDR3 reads TGTGCCAGCCATGGGATGGGGGAAGCTTTCTTT.

Here the CDR3 reads CASTSSGLTF. In DNA form, the CDR3 reads TGTGCCAGTACCTCTAGCGGCCTGACTTTC. The chain recombines TRBV19 with TRBJ2-6, with 7 bases identical to TRBD2. Germline V CDR1 and CDR2: LNHDA, SQIVND (reference sequence). The V segment lost 7 bases and the J segment 15 bases; nucleotides outside the gene matches: 3. The CDR3 sequence is 10 residues long.

This chain links TRBV7-9 with TRBJ1-1, with D perhaps TRBD1 (5 bases). Trimming left V 0 bases short and J 6 bases short, with 5 bases between. The CDR3 runs 12 residues. Germline assignment: CDR1 SEHNR and CDR2 FQNEAQ (reference sequence). The CDR3 here is CASSLAGAEAFF. CDR3 sequence (DNA): TGTGCCAGCAGCTTAGCGGGGGCTGAAGCTTTCTTT.

This clonotype counts as medium-sized. CDR3 DNA sequence: TGTGCCAGCAGAGGACGGACCCAGCCCCCGAATTCACCCCTCCACTTT. Protein product: CASRGRTQPPNSPLHF. The rearrangement uses TRBV25-1 and TRBJ1-6; D not resolved. This CDR3 is built from 16 residues. V gave up 6 bases and J gave up 7 bases, with 19 bases separating them. Germline CDR1 reads MGHDK; CDR2 reads SYGVNS.

There are many counts of this clonotype. The chain links TRBV9 to TRBJ2-1, with D possibly TRBD1 on 6 matching bases. The V and J ends lost 1 base and 3 bases respectively, with 11 bases between them. Germline CDR1 reads SGDLS; CDR2 reads YYNGEE. CDR3 size: 15 residues. The CDR3 loop reads CASSVRGIHYNEQFF. The CDR3 bases are TGTGCCAGCAGCGTAAGGGGGATACACTACAATGAGCAGTTCTTC.

The V call is TRBV5-1, the J call TRBJ2-1; weak D call: TRBD1 (6 bases). The V gene lost 2 bases and the J gene lost 0 bases, with 9 bases spanning the gap. Germline CDR1 SGHRS, CDR2 YFSETQ. The CDR3 loop spans 15 amino acids. The CDR3 sequence is CASSLQGYSYNEQFF. The CDR3 nucleotides are TGCGCCAGCAGCTTACAGGGCTACTCCTACAATGAGCAGTTCTTC.

Details on this clonotype: A much larger clone lies a single base off, so this may be a read error. This chain's CDR3 is CASSVLVGGYTGELFF. The CDR3 DNA reads as TGTGCCAGCAGCGTCTTAGTGGGAGGGTACACCGGGGAGCTGTTTTTT. The chain couples TRBV9 to TRBJ2-2; TRBD2 matches at 7 bases. Germline lookup yields CDR1 SGDLS and CDR2 YYNGEE. V was pared by 2 bases and J by 3 bases, with 7 bases of the junction left unmatched. This CDR3 contains 16 residues. The full variable domain, completed using reference TRBV9 and TRBJ2-2, is DSGVTQTPKHLITATGQRVTLRCSPRSGDLSVYWYQQSLDQGLQFLIQYYNGEERAKGNILERFSAQQFPDLHSELNLSSLELGDSALYFCASSVLVGGYTGELFFGEGSRLTVL.

This clonotype was seen many times. V usage is TRBV2 and J usage is TRBJ1-1, with 10 bases fitting TRBD1. Trimming took 6 bases from V and 10 from J; bases not matched to a gene: 20. The germline V gene encodes CDR1 SNHLY and CDR2 FYNNEI. The CDR3 is 17 amino acids. The CDR3 region has the DNA TGTGCCAGCAGCTCTTCTCGACAGGGGGCGCGTAGTATAGGAGCTTTCTTT. This gives the protein CASSSSRQGARSIGAFF.

The chain carries TRBV19 and TRBJ1-6; D gene ambiguous. The length of the CDR3 is 14 residues. Germline lookup yields CDR1 LNHDA and CDR2 SQIVND (reference sequence). Trimming cost V 2 bases and J 5 bases, with 7 bases left between them. CDR3 in amino acids: CASSIRDNNSPLHF. The CDR3 bases are TGTGCCAGTAGTATAAGGGATAATAATTCACCCCTCCACTTT.